Following are 7 T cell receptor beta chains from one sample sequenced in a study of blood T cell repertoires in COVID-19. TCRdb's table, derived via immunoSEQ multiplex PCR, lists solely in-frame clones and lacks some. The sample has over 300,000 clones, almost 90% seen once. Material: peripheral blood. These receptors all stem from a man younger than 35 with active or convalescent COVID-19.

V usage is TRBV7-2 and J usage is TRBJ2-1; D call uncertain. CDR1 is SGHTA, CDR2 FQGNSA, per germline. The ends were cut back, 3 bases at V and 0 bases at J, with 6 bases in the middle. This CDR3 contains 14 residues. CDR3 residues: CASSLESSYNEQFF. Written as DNA, the CDR3 is TGTGCCAGCAGCTTGGAGAGCTCCTACAATGAGCAGTTCTTC. Full variable domain (missing parts from reference TRBV7-2 and TRBJ2-1): GAGVSQSPSNKVTEKGKDVELRCDPISGHTALYWYRQSLGQGLEFLIYFQGNSAPDKSGLPSDRFSAERTGGSVSTLTIQRTQQEDSAVYLCASSLESSYNEQFFGPGTRLTVL.

This chain joins TRBV10-3 and TRBJ2-4; D possibly corresponds to TRBD1 (5 bases). With 2 bases removed from V and 8 bases from J, the gap between germline ends came to 10 bases. In germline, CDR1 is ENHRY, CDR2 SYGVKD. This CDR3 comprises 13 residues. Written as DNA, the CDR3 is TGTGCCATCAGTGAGAGGGGATCGGACATTCAGTACTTC. This encodes CAISERGSDIQYF.

The V call is TRBV5-4, the J call TRBJ2-1; D unclear. CDR1 and CDR2 (germline): SGHNT, YYREEE (reference sequence). CDR3 length equals 14 residues. Between the trimmed V and J ends, which lost 3 bases and 5 bases, there was a span of 12 bases. The CDR3 sequence is CASSSLALDNEQFF. The CDR3 DNA reads as TGTGCCAGCAGCTCGTTGGCTCTAGACAATGAGCAGTTCTTC.

J is TRBJ2-5 and V is TRBV4-2; TRBD2 might be the D (6 bases). The CDR3 length is 16 residues. Germline loops: CDR1 LGHNA, CDR2 YNFKEQ. Trimming shortened V by 1 base and J by 5 bases, and 17 bases separated the two germline ends. Written as DNA, the CDR3 is TGTGCCAGCAGCCAAGTATCGCTAGCGAGTTTTGAGACCCAGTACTTC. It encodes CASSQVSLASFETQYF.

This clone was detected only a few times. The V and J genes are TRBV19 and TRBJ1-6; 9 nucleotides match TRBD1. The trim removed 6 bases at V and 5 bases at J, leaving 8 bases unmatched. This CDR3 region has 16 residues. CDR1 is LNHDA, CDR2 SQIVND, per germline (reference sequence). This CDR3 reads CASRSPRTGDNSPLHF. CDR3 bases: TGTGCCAGTAGAAGTCCCCGGACAGGGGATAATTCACCCCTCCACTTT.

The chain employs TRBV5-1 and TRBJ2-7; 8 bases line up with TRBD1. In germline, CDR1 is SGHRS, CDR2 YFSETQ. This CDR3 comprises 15 residues. With 4 bases clipped from V and 3 bases from J, the junction kept 9 bases outside the gene matches. The CDR3: CASSPRTGTYYEQYF. The CDR3 DNA sequence: TGCGCCAGCAGCCCGCGGACAGGGACCTACTACGAGCAGTACTTC.

The chain carries TRBV6-5 and TRBJ1-2; D may be TRBD1 (6 bases). Germline CDR1 MNHEY, CDR2 SVGAGI. This CDR3 has 15 residues. V lost 8 bases, J lost 4 bases, and 20 bases lay in between. The CDR3 reads CASYPGSGDGYGYTF. In nucleotides, the CDR3 is TGTGCCAGCTATCCGGGCTCAGGGGACGGCTATGGCTACACCTTC.